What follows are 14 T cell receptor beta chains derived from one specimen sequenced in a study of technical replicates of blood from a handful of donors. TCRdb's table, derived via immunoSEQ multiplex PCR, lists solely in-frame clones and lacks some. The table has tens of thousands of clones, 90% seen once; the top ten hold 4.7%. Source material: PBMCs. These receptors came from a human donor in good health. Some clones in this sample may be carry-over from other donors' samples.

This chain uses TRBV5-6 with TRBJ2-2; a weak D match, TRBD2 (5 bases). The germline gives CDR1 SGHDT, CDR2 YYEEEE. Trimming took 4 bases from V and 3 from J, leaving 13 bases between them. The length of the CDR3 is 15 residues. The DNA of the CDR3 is TGTGCCAGCAGCCGAGTAACTAGTTACACCGGGGAGCTGTTTTTT. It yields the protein CASSRVTSYTGELFF.

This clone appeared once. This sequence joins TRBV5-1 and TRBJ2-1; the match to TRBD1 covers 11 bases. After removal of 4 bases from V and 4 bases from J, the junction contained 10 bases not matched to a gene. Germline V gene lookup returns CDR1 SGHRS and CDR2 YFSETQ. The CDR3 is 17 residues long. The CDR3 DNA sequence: TGCGCCAGCAGCATATTTACCGGGACAGGGGGATACAATGAGCAGTTCTTC. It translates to CASSIFTGTGGYNEQFF.

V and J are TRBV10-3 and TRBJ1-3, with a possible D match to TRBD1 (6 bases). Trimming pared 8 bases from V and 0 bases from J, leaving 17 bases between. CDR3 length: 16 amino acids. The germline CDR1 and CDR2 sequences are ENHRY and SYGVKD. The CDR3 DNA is TGTGCCATCGGGTCAGGGCAGGGGAGCTCTGGAAACACCATATATTTT. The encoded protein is CAIGSGQGSSGNTIYF.

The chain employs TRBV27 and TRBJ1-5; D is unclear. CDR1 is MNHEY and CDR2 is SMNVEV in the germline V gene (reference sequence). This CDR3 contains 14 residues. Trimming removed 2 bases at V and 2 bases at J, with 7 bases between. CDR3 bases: TGTGCCAGCAGTTTACGGGAGGGCAATCAGCCCCAGCATTTT. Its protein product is CASSLREGNQPQHF.

For the CDR3, the DNA is TGCGCCAGCAGCCAAGACAGGACTGGAACAGATACGCAGTATTTT. It translates to CASSQDRTGTDTQYF. The gene calls are TRBV4-1 and TRBJ2-3; a possible D gene is TRBD2 (5 bases). The germline CDR1 and CDR2 sequences are MGHRA and YSYEKL. The CDR3 totals 15 residues. Trimming shortened V by 0 bases and J by 3 bases, and 10 bases separated the two germline ends.

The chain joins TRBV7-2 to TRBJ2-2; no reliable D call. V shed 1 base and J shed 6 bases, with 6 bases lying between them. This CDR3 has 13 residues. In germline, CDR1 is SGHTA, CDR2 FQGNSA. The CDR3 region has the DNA TGTGCCAGCAGCTTAGTTAGAGCCGGGGAGCTGTTTTTT. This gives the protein CASSLVRAGELFF. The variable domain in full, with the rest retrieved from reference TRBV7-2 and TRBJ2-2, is GAGVSQSPSNKVTEKGKDVELRCDPISGHTALYWYRQSLGQGLEFLIYFQGNSAPDKSGLPSDRFSAERTGGSVSTLTIQRTQQEDSAVYLCASSLVRAGELFFGEGSRLTVL.

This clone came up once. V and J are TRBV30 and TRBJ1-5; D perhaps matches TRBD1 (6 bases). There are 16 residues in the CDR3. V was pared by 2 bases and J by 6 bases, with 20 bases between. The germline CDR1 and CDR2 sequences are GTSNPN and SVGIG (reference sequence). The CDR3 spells CAWSQRGVGAGQPQHF. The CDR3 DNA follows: TGTGCCTGGAGTCAAAGAGGGGTGGGGGCAGGTCAGCCCCAGCATTTT.

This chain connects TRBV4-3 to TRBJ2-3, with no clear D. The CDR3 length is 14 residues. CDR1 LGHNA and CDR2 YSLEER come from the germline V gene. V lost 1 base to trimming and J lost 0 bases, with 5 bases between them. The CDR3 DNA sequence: TGCGCCAGCAGCCAAGTTCAGAGCACAGATACGCAGTATTTT. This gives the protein CASSQVQSTDTQYF.

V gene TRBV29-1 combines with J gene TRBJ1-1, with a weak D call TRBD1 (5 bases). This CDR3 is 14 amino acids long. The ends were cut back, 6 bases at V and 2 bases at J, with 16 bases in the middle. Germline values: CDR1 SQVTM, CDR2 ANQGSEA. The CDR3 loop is CSVGGGATNTEAFF. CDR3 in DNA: TGCAGCGTGGGGGGGGGTGCCACTAACACTGAAGCTTTCTTT. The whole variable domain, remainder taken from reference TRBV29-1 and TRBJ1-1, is SAVISQKPSRDICQRGTSLTIQCQVDSQVTMMFWYRQQPGQSLTLIATANQGSEATYESGFVIDKFPISRPNLTFSTLTVSNMSPEDSSIYLCSVGGGATNTEAFFGQGTRLTVV.

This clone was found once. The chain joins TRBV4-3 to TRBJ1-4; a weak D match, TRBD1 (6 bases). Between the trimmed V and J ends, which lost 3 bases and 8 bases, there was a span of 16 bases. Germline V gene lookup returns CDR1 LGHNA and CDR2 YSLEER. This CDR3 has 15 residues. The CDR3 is CASSHGLGRGEKLFF. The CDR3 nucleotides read TGCGCCAGCAGCCATGGCCTCGGGAGGGGGGAAAAACTGTTTTTT.

The CDR3 reads CASSIDRGGSNQPQHF. The CDR3 DNA reads TGTGCCAGTAGTATCGACAGGGGTGGTAGCAATCAGCCCCAGCATTTT. The genes are TRBV19 and TRBJ1-5, with 8 bases matching TRBD1. Per germline, CDR1 LNHDA and CDR2 SQIVND (reference sequence). J was trimmed by 0 bases and V by 3 bases; bases with no gene match: 4. The CDR3 extends over 16 amino acids.

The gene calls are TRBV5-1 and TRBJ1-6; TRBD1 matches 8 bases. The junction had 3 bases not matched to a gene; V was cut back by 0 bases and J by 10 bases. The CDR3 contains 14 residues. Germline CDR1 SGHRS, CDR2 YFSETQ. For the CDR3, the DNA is TGCGCCAGCAGCTTGGACAGGGGGGGATCACCCCTCCACTTT. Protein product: CASSLDRGGSPLHF.

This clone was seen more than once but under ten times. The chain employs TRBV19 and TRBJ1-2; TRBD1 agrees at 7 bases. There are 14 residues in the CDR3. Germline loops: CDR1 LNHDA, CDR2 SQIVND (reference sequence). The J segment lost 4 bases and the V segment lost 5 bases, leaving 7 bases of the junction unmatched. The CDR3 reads CASSLRTGPYGYTF. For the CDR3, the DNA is TGTGCCAGTAGTCTCCGGACAGGCCCCTATGGCTACACCTTC.

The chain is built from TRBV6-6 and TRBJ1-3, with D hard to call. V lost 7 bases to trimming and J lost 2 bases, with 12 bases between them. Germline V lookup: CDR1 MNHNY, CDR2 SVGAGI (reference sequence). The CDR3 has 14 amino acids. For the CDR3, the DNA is TGTGCCAGCACCCCGGGAAGGGCTGGAAACACCATATATTTT. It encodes CASTPGRAGNTIYF.